The rows below give T cell receptor beta chains drawn from one sample of a study of blood T cell repertoires in COVID-19. TCRdb's table, derived via immunoSEQ multiplex PCR, lists solely in-frame clones and lacks some. The repertoire includes 150,000 to 200,000 clones, 90% to 95% of them detected once, and roughly 5% sits in the top ten. Sequencing was done on a sample of peripheral blood. These receptors originate from a woman in her 50s with acute or convalescent COVID-19. The CDR3 runs from the conserved cysteine through the conserved F or W. A D gene is named only where the DNA matches it firmly. Not all rows give a size; the values are once, few, many and, for expanded clones, a class.

D	V	size	J	CDR3	DNA
.	TRBV9	.	TRBJ1-1	CASSPYLEYTEAFF	TGTGCCAGCAGCCCCTACCTAGAGTACACTGAAGCTTTCTTT
TRBD1	TRBV7-9	.	TRBJ1-6	CASSSSPTGGNSPLHF	TGTGCCAGCAGCTCTAGCCCGACAGGGGGCAATTCACCCCTCCACTTT
.	TRBV12-5	.	TRBJ1-5	CASGLVYSNQPQHF	TGTGCTAGTGGTTTGGTTTATAGCAATCAGCCCCAGCATTTT
TRBD1	TRBV5-4	.	TRBJ2-7	CASSLTGADEQYF	TGTGCCAGCAGCTTGACAGGGGCTGATGAGCAGTACTTC
TRBD1	TRBV11-2	.	TRBJ2-2	CASSLDDRDTGELFF	TGTGCCAGCAGCTTAGACGACAGGGATACCGGGGAGCTGTTTTTT
.	TRBV19	.	TRBJ1-5	CASRFIGRENNQPQHF	TGTGCCAGTAGGTTTATTGGCCGGGAGAACAATCAGCCCCAGCATTTT
.	TRBV9	.	TRBJ1-2	CASSVGGTYGYTF	TGTGCCAGCAGCGTGGGGGGGACCTATGGCTACACCTTC
TRBD1	TRBV14	.	TRBJ1-4	CASSLGQEKLFF	TGTGCCAGCAGCCTGGGACAGGAAAAACTGTTTTTT
.	TRBV28	.	TRBJ2-1	CASRRHREGLYNEQFF	TGTGCCAGCAGGCGACACAGGGAGGGCCTTTACAATGAGCAGTTCTTC
.	TRBV4-3	.	TRBJ2-3	CASSQGEAGTQYF	TGCGCCAGCAGCCAAGGGGAGGCAGGGACGCAGTATTTT
TRBD1	TRBV2	.	TRBJ2-5	CASSEGQGVLETQYF	TGTGCCAGCAGTGAGGGTCAGGGGGTTCTAGAGACCCAGTACTTC
TRBD1	TRBV4-3	few	TRBJ1-2	CASSQDGGQGYGYTF	TGCGCCAGCAGCCAAGATGGGGGACAGGGCTATGGCTACACCTTC
.	TRBV7-9	.	TRBJ2-4	CASSPFKREGENIQYF	TGTGCCAGCAGCCCCTTCAAGAGGGAGGGGGAAAACATTCAGTACTTC
.	TRBV3-1/TRBV3-2	.	TRBJ1-3	CASSQVSDRLSSGNTIYF	TGTGCCAGCAGCCAAGTCTCGGACAGATTGAGCTCTGGAAACACCATATATTTT
.	TRBV2	.	TRBJ2-7	CAITGRVGYEQYF	TGTGCCATAACAGGGCGGGTTGGTTACGAGCAGTACTTC
.	TRBV28	.	TRBJ2-1	CASTDSGYNEQFF	TGTGCCAGCACTGATAGTGGCTACAATGAGCAGTTCTTC
.	TRBV28	.	TRBJ2-7	CASSLSGLIAGDEQYF	TGTGCCAGCAGTTTAAGCGGATTGATAGCAGGGGACGAGCAGTACTTC
.	TRBV7-3	.	TRBJ1-1	CASSLEGEGKNTEAFF	TGTGCCAGCAGCTTAGAGGGGGAAGGGAAGAACACTGAAGCTTTCTTT
TRBD2	TRBV9	.	TRBJ2-1	CASSVGGVLTGQFF	TGTGCCAGCAGCGTTGGGGGGGTGCTAACCGGGCAGTTCTTC
.	TRBV29-1	.	TRBJ1-2	CSVLLTGQGYGYTF	TGCAGCGTGCTGCTGACAGGCCAAGGCTATGGCTACACCTTC
TRBD1	TRBV11-2	.	TRBJ1-2	CASSLATGTGYGYTF	TGTGCCAGCAGCTTAGCAACCGGGACAGGGTATGGCTACACCTTC
TRBD2	TRBV10-3	.	TRBJ2-2	CAIKGLVGTGELFF	TGTGCCATTAAGGGACTAGTTGGGACCGGGGAGCTGTTTTTT
.	TRBV4-3	.	TRBJ1-2	CASSQDRGGPGYTF	TGCGCCAGCAGCCAAGATCGAGGGGGTCCTGGCTACACCTTC
.	TRBV30	.	TRBJ1-3	CAWSVGTPPGNTIYF	TGTGCCTGGAGTGTAGGGACACCCCCTGGAAACACCATATATTTT
.	TRBV7-8	.	TRBJ1-5	CASSPLALGNQPQHF	TGTGCCAGCAGCCCCCTGGCTCTTGGCAATCAGCCCCAGCATTTT
TRBD1	TRBV19	.	TRBJ1-1	CASSKTGELNTEAFF	TGTGCCAGTAGTAAGACAGGGGAACTGAACACTGAAGCTTTCTTT
TRBD1	TRBV10-3	.	TRBJ1-2	CAIRTQGAGYGYTF	TGTGCCATCAGGACACAGGGGGCGGGCTATGGCTACACCTTC
TRBD1	TRBV2	.	TRBJ1-6	CASGRDRAFSPLHF	TGTGCCAGCGGCCGGGACAGGGCCTTTTCACCCCTCCACTTT
.	TRBV12-3/TRBV12-4	.	TRBJ1-5	CASSPVGQPQHF	TGTGCCAGCAGCCCAGTTGGTCAGCCCCAGCATTTT
TRBD1	TRBV6-5	.	TRBJ1-1	CASSYSGTGKTEAFF	TGTGCCAGCAGTTACTCGGGGACAGGGAAGACTGAAGCTTTCTTT
.	TRBV28	.	TRBJ1-2	CASSRRKGVVGGYTF	TGTGCCAGCAGCCGGAGGAAGGGTGTTGTGGGAGGCTACACCTTC
TRBD2	TRBV6-1	once	TRBJ2-2	CASSESGGPNTGELFF	TGTGCCAGCAGTGAAAGCGGGGGGCCGAACACCGGGGAGCTGTTTTTT
TRBD1	TRBV30	.	TRBJ1-1	CAWIRTGRWAEAFF	TGTGCCTGGATAAGGACAGGGCGATGGGCTGAAGCTTTCTTT
.	TRBV2	.	TRBJ1-4	CASSGPSRATNEKLFF	TGTGCCAGCAGTGGTCCCTCCCGGGCAACTAATGAAAAACTGTTTTTT
.	TRBV19	.	TRBJ1-1	CASQTGRNTEAFF	TGTGCCAGTCAGACAGGCAGGAATACTGAAGCTTTCTTT
TRBD1	TRBV4-1	.	TRBJ1-1	CASSPGQGASEAFF	TGCGCCAGCAGCCCGGGACAGGGGGCATCTGAAGCTTTCTTT
.	TRBV5-6	.	TRBJ1-2	CATRVNYGYTF	TGTGCCACGCGGGTTAACTATGGCTACACCTTC
TRBD1	TRBV5-4	.	TRBJ2-2	CASSLDRTGVNTGELFF	TGTGCCAGCAGCTTGGACAGGACAGGGGTGAACACCGGGGAGCTGTTTTTT
.	TRBV6-1	.	TRBJ1-2	CASSEALPGRGAGYGYTF	TGTGCCAGCAGTGAAGCGCTTCCGGGGCGCGGGGCCGGCTATGGCTACACCTTC
.	TRBV28	once	TRBJ2-2	CASSPDSFLELFF	TGTGCCAGCAGCCCCGACAGTTTCCTGGAGCTGTTTTTT
.	TRBV18	.	TRBJ2-1	CASSPPDFSYNEQFF	TGTGCCAGCTCACCGCCGGACTTCTCCTACAATGAGCAGTTCTTC
TRBD1	TRBV28	.	TRBJ1-2	CASSPRDRGYTF	TGTGCCAGCAGCCCCCGGGACAGGGGCTACACCTTC
.	TRBV15	.	TRBJ2-2	CATSREAYGELFF	TGTGCCACCAGCAGAGAGGCTTACGGGGAGCTGTTTTTT
.	TRBV4-1	.	TRBJ2-7	CASSQVSEDSNYEQYF	TGCGCCAGCAGCCAAGTGAGTGAGGACAGCAACTACGAGCAGTACTTC
.	TRBV29-1	.	TRBJ1-2	CSVEDLQGEDGYTF	TGCAGCGTTGAAGACCTCCAGGGTGAAGATGGCTACACCTTC
TRBD1	TRBV5-1	.	TRBJ1-3	CASSSGTGNSGNTIYF	TGCGCCAGCAGCTCAGGGACAGGTAACTCTGGAAACACCATATATTTT
.	TRBV7-8	.	TRBJ1-6	CASSVISGNSPLHF	TGTGCCAGCAGCGTCATCTCAGGGAATTCACCCCTCCACTTT
.	TRBV10-3	.	TRBJ1-2	CAIGEGYGYTF	TGTGCCATCGGAGAGGGCTATGGCTACACCTTC
.	TRBV27	.	TRBJ2-7	CASSTVGASREQYF	TGTGCCAGCAGTACAGTGGGGGCTTCCCGCGAGCAGTACTTC
.	TRBV19	once	TRBJ1-5	CASSSPGGGGNQPQHF	TGTGCCAGTAGTAGCCCCGGAGGCGGGGGGAATCAGCCCCAGCATTTT
TRBD2	TRBV7-8	.	TRBJ2-7	CASSPRGASPYEQYF	TGTGCCAGCAGCCCGCGGGGGGCCTCTCCCTACGAGCAGTACTTC
TRBD1	TRBV5-6	.	TRBJ1-1	CASSWGQNGAFF	TGTGCCAGCAGCTGGGGACAGAATGGAGCTTTCTTT
.	TRBV5-4	.	TRBJ1-2	CAFSAADLSTVDNYGYTF	TGTGCCTTCTCAGCTGCGGATCTTTCGACAGTTGATAACTATGGCTACACCTTC
TRBD1	TRBV10-3	.	TRBJ2-2	CAISESKGGTANTGELFF	TGTGCCATCAGTGAGTCGAAAGGGGGCACCGCGAACACCGGGGAGCTGTTTTTT
.	TRBV20-1	.	TRBJ2-5	CSASRGQETQYF	TGCAGTGCTAGTCGGGGCCAAGAGACCCAGTACTTC
TRBD1	TRBV19	.	TRBJ1-1	CATRDSTNTEAFF	TGTGCCACCAGGGACAGTACGAACACTGAAGCTTTCTTT
.	TRBV28	.	TRBJ2-5	CASSFSGAETQYF	TGTGCCAGCAGTTTCTCTGGAGCGGAGACCCAGTACTTC
.	TRBV6-2/TRBV6-3	.	TRBJ2-7	CASSQSQYEQYF	TGTGCCAGCAGTCAAAGCCAATACGAGCAGTACTTC
TRBD1	TRBV2	.	TRBJ2-2	CASSADRGPGELFF	TGTGCCAGCAGTGCTGACAGGGGGCCCGGGGAGCTGTTTTTT
.	TRBV2	once	TRBJ1-5	CASSGSNQPQHF	TGTGCCAGCTCAGGGAGCAATCAGCCCCAGCATTTT